Listed below are T cell receptor beta chains from one sample, sequenced in a study of blood T cell repertoires in COVID-19. The repertoire was sequenced with immunoSEQ multiplex PCR; TCRdb's copy has only in-frame clones and lacks some. There are around 87,000 clones in the sample; roughly 71% occur only once, and approximately 9.3% lies in the top ten. The sequenced material came from peripheral blood. These receptors all come from a woman of 80 years or more with acute or convalescent COVID-19. Each CDR3 is given with its conserved first and last residue. A D gene is named only where the DNA matches it firmly. Size tells how often a clone was seen (once, few, many) or the class of an expanded clone, and some rows leave it out.

TRBV19	TRBD1	14	TRBJ1-1	once	CASSITGVNTEAFF	TGTGCCAGTAGTATTACAGGGGTGAACACTGAAGCTTTCTTT
TRBV7-2	TRBD1	14	TRBJ1-1	once	CASSLGQLNTEAFF	TGTGCCAGCAGCTTGGGACAGCTGAACACTGAAGCTTTCTTT
TRBV12-5	TRBD1	15	TRBJ2-3	NA	CASGATGGAKDTQYF	TGTGCTAGTGGGGCCACAGGGGGCGCAAAAGATACGCAGTATTTT
TRBV7-9	TRBD1	14	TRBJ2-5	NA	CASSPSTGEETQYF	TGTGCCAGCAGCCCCTCGACAGGGGAAGAGACCCAGTACTTC
TRBV6-1	NA	14	TRBJ2-3	NA	CASSDRGYTDTQYF	TGTGCCAGCAGTGACAGGGGCTACACAGATACGCAGTATTTT
TRBV3-1/TRBV3-2	TRBD1	17	TRBJ2-4	NA	CASSQIQGALAKNIQYF	TGTGCCAGCAGCCAGATACAGGGGGCCCTAGCCAAAAACATTCAGTACTTC
TRBV7-8	TRBD2	16	TRBJ2-4	NA	CASSLAGLAGKNIQYF	TGTGCCAGCAGCTTAGCTGGACTAGCGGGGAAAAACATTCAGTACTTC
TRBV28	TRBD2	17	TRBJ2-1	NA	CASSLLTSGSPYNEQFF	TGTGCCAGCAGTTTATTGACTAGCGGGAGTCCCTACAATGAGCAGTTCTTC
TRBV30	NA	11	TRBJ2-2	NA	CAWNRAGELFF	TGTGCCTGGAACAGGGCCGGGGAGCTGTTTTTT
TRBV6-2/TRBV6-3	NA	15	TRBJ2-1	few	CASSYNRRTYNEQFF	TGTGCCAGCAGTTACAACAGAAGAACTTACAATGAGCAGTTCTTC
TRBV7-9	NA	13	TRBJ1-1	NA	CASSFTQNTEAFF	TGTGCCAGCAGCTTCACACAGAACACTGAAGCTTTCTTT
TRBV7-3	TRBD2	15	TRBJ2-3	NA	CASSLTAGSTDTQYF	TGTGCCAGCAGCTTAACAGCGGGGAGCACAGATACGCAGTATTTT
TRBV4-3	TRBD2	17	TRBJ2-5	NA	CASSQDRGAGGLETQYF	TGCGCCAGCAGCCAAGATCGGGGAGCGGGGGGCCTAGAGACCCAGTACTTC
TRBV11-2	TRBD2	16	TRBJ2-1	few	CASSFYSGSSYNEQFF	TGTGCCAGCAGCTTCTATAGCGGGAGCTCCTACAATGAGCAGTTCTTC
TRBV28	NA	17	TRBJ2-2	NA	CASSPLGWGANTGELFF	TGTGCCAGCAGTCCCCTCGGGTGGGGAGCGAACACCGGGGAGCTGTTTTTT
TRBV5-1	TRBD2	20	TRBJ2-1	NA	CASSAGHLAGGRSAYNEQFF	TGCGCCAGCAGCGCGGGTCATCTAGCGGGGGGGCGATCTGCCTACAATGAGCAGTTCTTC
TRBV5-1	TRBD2	16	TRBJ2-7	NA	CASSLALASGAYEQYF	TGCGCCAGCAGCTTGGCGCTGGCTAGCGGAGCTTACGAGCAGTACTTC
TRBV25-1	NA	12	TRBJ1-1	NA	CASTAGRERAFF	TGTGCCAGCACCGCAGGGCGTGAACGAGCTTTCTTT
TRBV7-9	NA	13	TRBJ2-5	NA	CASSQVTQETQYF	TGTGCCAGCAGCCAGGTAACGCAGGAGACCCAGTACTTC
TRBV5-6	NA	13	TRBJ2-7	NA	CASSNVQGNEQYF	TGTGCCAGCAGCAACGTGCAGGGAAACGAGCAGTACTTC
TRBV7-2	NA	14	TRBJ1-1	medium-sized	CASSPRSGGTEAFF	TGTGCCAGCAGCCCGAGATCCGGGGGCACTGAAGCTTTCTTT
TRBV5-8	NA	13	TRBJ2-3	many	CASSRSTGRTQYF	TGTGCCAGCAGCCGATCAACAGGGCGTACGCAGTATTTT
TRBV28	TRBD1	14	TRBJ1-1	NA	CASSPGQFPPGAFF	TGTGCCAGCTCACCGGGACAGTTTCCCCCTGGGGCTTTCTTT
TRBV2	NA	13	TRBJ1-2	once	CASSFRANYGYTF	TGTGCCAGCAGTTTTCGTGCTAACTATGGCTACACCTTC
TRBV5-1	NA	13	TRBJ1-2	NA	CASSPDEGGGYTF	TGCGCCAGCAGCCCGGACGAAGGGGGTGGCTACACCTTC
TRBV7-2	TRBD2	17	TRBJ2-1	NA	CASSTPGGRASYNEQFF	TGTGCCAGCAGCACCCCGGGGGGGAGGGCCTCCTACAATGAGCAGTTCTTC
TRBV30	TRBD1	15	TRBJ1-4	NA	CAWTRQGGTNEKLFF	TGTGCCTGGACTCGACAGGGCGGAACTAATGAAAAACTGTTTTTT
TRBV6-5	NA	11	TRBJ2-7	few	CASSRGYEQYF	TGTGCCAGCAGTAGGGGCTACGAGCAGTACTTC
TRBV27	NA	13	TRBJ1-2	NA	CASSLGGGYGYTF	TGTGCCAGCAGTTTGGGGGGGGGCTATGGCTACACCTTC
TRBV30	TRBD1	17	TRBJ1-3	NA	CAWSVIWTGEAGNTIYF	TGTGCCTGGAGTGTAATCTGGACAGGGGAGGCTGGAAACACCATATATTTT
TRBV4-3	TRBD2	17	TRBJ2-7	NA	CASSQDFMRGSTYEQYF	TGCGCCAGCAGCCAAGATTTCATGCGGGGGAGTACCTACGAGCAGTACTTC
TRBV7-2	NA	11	TRBJ1-2	NA	CASSFGYGYTF	TGTGCCAGCAGCTTCGGGTATGGCTACACCTTC
TRBV5-1	TRBD1	13	TRBJ2-3	NA	CASSGDRVGTQYF	TGCGCCAGCAGCGGGGACAGGGTCGGTACGCAGTATTTT
TRBV28	NA	12	TRBJ2-3	NA	CASNRETDTQYF	TGTGCCAGCAACAGGGAAACAGATACGCAGTATTTT
TRBV4-2	NA	13	TRBJ1-1	NA	CASSQEYSAEAFF	TGTGCCAGCAGCCAAGAGTATAGCGCCGAAGCTTTCTTT
TRBV20-1	TRBD2	15	TRBJ2-7	NA	CSASTGTSRTYEQYF	TGCAGTGCTAGTACCGGGACTAGTCGTACCTACGAGCAGTACTTC
TRBV7-2	NA	14	TRBJ1-6	NA	CASSGQSANSPLHF	TGTGCCAGCAGCGGACAGTCCGCTAATTCACCCCTCCACTTT
TRBV23-1	TRBD1	18	TRBJ2-4	NA	CASSQSFPSGGSQNIQYF	TGCGCCAGCAGTCAATCATTTCCTTCAGGGGGCTCCCAAAACATTCAGTACTTC
TRBV19	TRBD2	15	TRBJ2-3	NA	CASSTAGGNTDTQYF	TGTGCCAGTAGTACGGCGGGAGGGAACACAGATACGCAGTATTTT
TRBV7-2	NA	14	TRBJ2-1	NA	CASSPTRTGGTQFF	TGTGCCAGCAGCCCAACGAGGACAGGCGGGACGCAGTTCTTC
TRBV4-1	TRBD1	15	TRBJ1-3	few	CASSQGQGSGNTIYF	TGCGCCAGCAGCCAAGGACAGGGGAGTGGAAACACCATATATTTT
TRBV5-1	NA	15	TRBJ1-1	NA	CASSSHPTPDTEAFF	TGCGCCAGCAGCTCGCACCCGACACCTGACACTGAAGCTTTCTTT
TRBV6-2/TRBV6-3	NA	11	TRBJ1-1	NA	CASSYPSEAFF	TGTGCCAGCAGTTACCCCTCTGAAGCTTTCTTT
TRBV5-1	TRBD1	14	TRBJ1-3	many	CASSSGTDGNTIYF	TGCGCCAGCAGCTCCGGGACAGACGGAAACACCATATATTTT
TRBV29-1	NA	14	TRBJ2-7	few	CSVEDQDVGLEQYF	TGCAGCGTTGAGGATCAGGATGTTGGATTGGAGCAGTACTTC
TRBV10-3	TRBD1	15	TRBJ1-6	NA	CAIRGQGANNSPLHF	TGTGCCATCAGAGGACAGGGGGCTAATAATTCACCCCTCCACTTT
TRBV7-3	TRBD2	13	TRBJ2-3	NA	CASSVAGEDTQYF	TGTGCCAGCAGCGTAGCGGGAGAAGATACGCAGTATTTT